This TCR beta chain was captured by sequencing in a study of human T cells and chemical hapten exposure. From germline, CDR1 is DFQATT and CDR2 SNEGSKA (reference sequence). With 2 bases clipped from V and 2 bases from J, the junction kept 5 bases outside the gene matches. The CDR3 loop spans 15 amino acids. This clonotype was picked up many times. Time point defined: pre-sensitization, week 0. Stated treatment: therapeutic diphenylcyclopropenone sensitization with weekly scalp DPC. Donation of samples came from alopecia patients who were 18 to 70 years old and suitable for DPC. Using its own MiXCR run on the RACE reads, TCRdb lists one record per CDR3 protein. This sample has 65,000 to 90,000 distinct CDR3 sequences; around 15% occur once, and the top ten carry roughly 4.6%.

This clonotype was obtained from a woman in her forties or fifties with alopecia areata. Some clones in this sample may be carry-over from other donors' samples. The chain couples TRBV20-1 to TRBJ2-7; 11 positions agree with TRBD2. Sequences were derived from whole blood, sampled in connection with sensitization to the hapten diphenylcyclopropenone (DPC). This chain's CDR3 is CSARKLTSGTYEQYF. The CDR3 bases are TGCAGTGCTAGAAAGCTGACTAGCGGGACCTACGAGCAGTACTTC.